Listed here are 18 T cell receptor beta chains from one sample, sequenced in a study of blood T cell repertoires in COVID-19. The repertoire was sequenced with immunoSEQ multiplex PCR; TCRdb's copy has only in-frame clones and lacks some. The sample lists a few hundred thousand clones; 88% were seen once. What was sequenced was peripheral blood. The receptors derive from a man aged 55 to 70 who had recovered from COVID-19.

The chain carries TRBV6-1 and TRBJ1-5, with D unclear. The CDR3 consists of 16 residues. V lost 3 bases, J lost 7 bases, and 19 bases lay in between. Per the germline V gene, CDR1 is MNHNS and CDR2 is SASEGT. The CDR3 bases are TGTGCCAGCAGTGATCGGGCCGGCGGGTTAGGCCAGCCCCAGCATTTT. Translation gives CASSDRAGGLGQPQHF.

This chain uses TRBV11-2 with TRBJ2-5; 7 nucleotides line up with TRBD2. J lost 2 bases, V lost 8 bases, and 14 bases had no gene match. The germline CDR1 and CDR2 sequences are SGHAT and FQNNGV. The CDR3 sequence is 16 residues long. The CDR3 region is CASSLPDQAGQETQYF. CDR3 DNA sequence: TGTGCCAGCTCCCTACCGGATCAAGCGGGACAAGAGACCCAGTACTTC.

The V gene is TRBV5-1, the J gene TRBJ2-7, with TRBD1 matching over 7 bases. Germline CDR1 and CDR2: SGHRS and YFSETQ. Trimming took 4 bases from V and 0 from J; bases not matched to a gene: 16. The CDR3 sequence is 18 residues long. This chain's CDR3 is CASSRGGNRGTSSYEQYF. Here the CDR3 DNA reads TGCGCCAGCAGCAGAGGCGGCAACAGGGGTACTAGCTCCTACGAGCAGTACTTC.

This chain uses TRBV7-2 with TRBJ2-3, with D possibly matching TRBD2 (5 bases). CDR1 and CDR2 (germline): SGHTA, FQGNSA. This CDR3 spans 11 amino acids. V lost 5 bases to trimming and J lost 8 bases, with 8 bases between them. CDR3 in amino acids: CASSQLGTQYF. CDR3 sequence (DNA): TGTGCCAGCAGCCAACTAGGTACGCAGTATTTT.

The gene calls are TRBV6-4 and TRBJ2-7; TRBD1 agrees at 8 bases. V lost 5 bases to trimming and J lost 6 bases; unmatched junction nucleotides: 12. CDR3 length: 15 residues. Germline V gene data show CDR1 as MRHNA and CDR2 as SNTAGT. The CDR3 region is CASSPRTGPASEQYF. Written as DNA, the CDR3 is TGTGCCAGCAGTCCCCGGACAGGGCCAGCCTCCGAGCAGTACTTC.

The chain employs TRBV7-2 and TRBJ2-3, with TRBD2 matching 11 bases. J lost 4 bases, V lost 4 bases, and 10 bases had no gene match. The CDR3 consists of 17 residues. Germline CDR1 is SGHTA and CDR2 is FQGNSA. CDR3 amino acids: CASSWVAGGDLADTQYF. CDR3 in DNA: TGTGCCAGCAGCTGGGTAGCGGGGGGGGATTTGGCAGATACGCAGTATTTT.

The chain links TRBV19 to TRBJ2-4; D is possibly TRBD1 (6 bases). This CDR3 region has 13 residues. CDR1 is LNHDA, CDR2 SQIVND, per germline (reference sequence). V was shortened by 4 bases and J by 7 bases, with 11 bases between the two germline ends. This chain's CDR3 is CASSNHRENIQYF. CDR3 DNA: TGTGCCAGTAGTAACCACAGGGAGAACATTCAGTACTTC. The full variable domain, its missing parts supplied by reference TRBV19 and TRBJ2-4, is DGGITQSPKYLFRKEGQNVTLSCEQNLNHDAMYWYRQDPGQGLRLIYYSQIVNDFQKGDIAEGYSVSREKKESFPLTVTSAQKNPTAFYLCASSNHRENIQYFGAGTRLSVL.

CDR3 sequence reads: CASSESGAGANTGELFF. CDR3 DNA: TGCGCCAGCAGTGAGTCGGGAGCGGGGGCGAACACCGGGGAGCTGTTTTTT. This chain links TRBV10-1 with TRBJ2-2; 8 positions agree with TRBD2. The CDR3 spans 17 residues. J lost 0 bases, V lost 0 bases, and 3 bases had no gene match. Germline V gene sequence: CDR1 WNHNN, CDR2 SYGVQD (reference sequence).

The chain carries TRBV18 and TRBJ1-1, with D unclear. V was shortened by 0 bases and J by 4 bases, with 9 bases between the two germline ends. Germline assignment: CDR1 KGHSH and CDR2 LQKENI. This CDR3 is 14 amino acids long. This CDR3 reads CASSPPLRATEAFF. DNA of the CDR3: TGTGCCAGCTCACCACCGTTGAGGGCCACTGAAGCTTTCTTT.

The chain uses TRBV5-1 and TRBJ2-7; 11 nucleotides agree with TRBD1. The germline gives CDR1 SGHRS, CDR2 YFSETQ. The length of the CDR3 is 18 residues. V lost 3 bases to trimming and J lost 0 bases; unmatched junction nucleotides: 11. The CDR3 nucleotides read TGCGCCAGCAGCTCTGTAGGGACAGGGGGTTCACACTCCTACGAGCAGTACTTC. Encoded protein: CASSSVGTGGSHSYEQYF.

The CDR3 region has the DNA TGCAGTGCTAGTGATAGCTCCTACAATGAGCAGTTCTTC. It specifies CSASDSSYNEQFF. This chain connects TRBV20-1 to TRBJ2-1; no clear D. Trimming took off 3 bases at V and 0 bases at J, with 6 bases between the two ends. CDR1 is DFQATT and CDR2 is SNEGSKA in the germline V gene (reference sequence). The CDR3 loop spans 13 amino acids.

This clone is a singleton in its sample. The chain is built from TRBV5-4 and TRBJ1-2; D ambiguous. CDR1 is SGHNT, CDR2 YYREEE, per germline (reference sequence). V shed 1 base and J shed 2 bases, with 9 bases lying between them. This CDR3 has 14 amino acids. This chain's CDR3 is CASSLSQINYGYTF. DNA for the CDR3: TGTGCCAGCAGCTTGTCACAGATAAACTATGGCTACACCTTC.

The chain combines TRBV5-3 with TRBJ2-2, with 10 bases lining up with TRBD2. TRBV5-3 belongs to the ORF category, with a function that is uncertain. The CDR3 totals 16 residues. V was pared by 3 bases and J by 4 bases, with 6 bases of the junction left unmatched. CDR3 loop: CARSSGLADFTGELFF. The CDR3 DNA sequence: TGTGCCAGAAGCTCTGGACTAGCGGATTTCACCGGGGAGCTGTTTTTT.

The J gene is TRBJ1-2, the V gene TRBV4-2; unclear D gene. The germline CDR1 and CDR2 sequences are LGHNA and YNFKEQ. V lost 3 bases and J lost 2, with 7 bases in between. This CDR3 is built from 13 residues. CDR3 in DNA: TGTGCCAGCAGCCAGATACTGAACTATGGCTACACCTTC. Encoded protein: CASSQILNYGYTF.

This clone occurred once. J is TRBJ2-1 and V is TRBV18; no clear D. CDR3 size: 11 residues. Trimming cost V 8 bases and J 7 bases, with 9 bases left between them. Germline assignment: CDR1 KGHSH and CDR2 LQKENI. This CDR3 reads CASADNNEQFF. The CDR3 coding sequence is TGTGCCAGCGCCGACAATAATGAGCAGTTCTTC.

This rearrangement joins TRBV7-3 to TRBJ2-2; TRBD1 matches 7 bases. The length of the CDR3 is 13 residues. Germline V gene data show CDR1 as SGHTA and CDR2 as FQGTGA. J lost 6 bases, V lost 5 bases, and 3 bases had no gene match. CDR3 amino acids: CASSLQGAGELFF. The CDR3 nucleotides read TGTGCCAGCAGCCTGCAGGGGGCCGGGGAGCTGTTTTTT.

The chain carries TRBV6-2 or TRBV6-3 and TRBJ2-5; weak D call: TRBD2 (7 bases). Trimming pared 0 bases from V and 0 bases from J, leaving 17 bases between. Germline V gene sequence: CDR1 MNHEY, CDR2 SVGEGT. The CDR3 runs 18 residues. CDR3 bases: TGTGCCAGCAGTTACTCCCTTAGGGGGGGGCTTTACCAAGAGACCCAGTACTTC. Its protein is CASSYSLRGGLYQETQYF.

The chain uses TRBV12-3 or TRBV12-4 and TRBJ1-4; tentatively, D is TRBD1 (6 bases). The CDR3 has 13 residues. V lost 7 bases, J lost 8 bases, and 14 bases lay in between. Here the CDR3 reads CASTPGGREKLFF. CDR3 nucleotides: TGTGCCAGCACCCCCGGGGGGCGGGAAAAACTGTTTTTT.